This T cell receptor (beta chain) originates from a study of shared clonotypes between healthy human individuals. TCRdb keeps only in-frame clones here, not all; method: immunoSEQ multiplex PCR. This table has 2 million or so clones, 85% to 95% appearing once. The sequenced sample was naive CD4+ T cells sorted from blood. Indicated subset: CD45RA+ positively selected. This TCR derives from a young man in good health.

In DNA form, the CDR3 reads TGTGCCAGCAGCGTAACCCAATTATCTTCACCCCTCCACTTT. Protein product: CASSVTQLSSPLHF. This chain joins TRBV9 and TRBJ1-6; D is ambiguous. Per the germline V gene, CDR1 is SGDLS and CDR2 is YYNGEE. The CDR3 runs 14 residues. V was trimmed by 1 base and J by 9 bases, leaving 11 bases between them.